The 28 T cell receptor beta chains in this list originate from one sample, sequenced in a study of identical twins. MiXCR, applied by TCRdb to the 5' RACE reads, yields one record per CDR3 protein. The table has around 670,000 distinct CDR3 sequences, roughly 6% seen once. Specimen: naive T cells sorted from blood. These receptors all stem from a man between 18 and 35 years old in good health.

In this sample, this clonotype turned up many times. The junction departs from the called germline gene at one end, perhaps through a read error. This chain joins TRBV4-3 and TRBJ2-7; a weak D match, TRBD1 (5 bases). The CDR3 spans 15 residues. Germline CDR1 is LGHNA and CDR2 is YSLEER. The CDR3 DNA follows: TGCGCCAGCAGCCAAGTGCCCGACAGACGCTACGAACAGTACTTC. The encoded protein is CASSQVPDRRYEQYF.

This clonotype was seen at least ten times. The gene calls are TRBV12-3 or TRBV12-4 and TRBJ1-2; 7 nucleotides agree with TRBD1. The CDR3 covers 15 residues. With V trimmed by 1 base and J by 6 bases, 8 bases remained unmatched. CDR3 in amino acids: CASSLGQGPTDGYTF. The DNA for the CDR3 is TGTGCCAGCAGTTTAGGACAGGGTCCCACCGATGGCTACACCTTC.

This clonotype was counted ten times or more. V is TRBV11-2 and J is TRBJ2-7, with D perhaps matching TRBD1 or TRBD2 (5 bases each). The CDR3 loop spans 14 amino acids. V was shortened by 6 bases and J by 4 bases, with 16 bases between the two germline ends. CDR1 and CDR2 (germline): SGHAT, FQNNGV. CDR3 protein: CASRNRGREYEQYF. CDR3 nucleotide sequence: TGTGCCAGCAGGAACCGGGGCCGAGAATACGAGCAGTACTTC.

This clonotype has at least ten counts. The chain uses TRBV10-3 and TRBJ2-1, with a possible D match to TRBD2 (5 bases). Germline CDR1 reads ENHRY; CDR2 reads SYGVKD. V was trimmed by 11 bases and J by 0 bases, leaving 14 bases between them. The CDR3 totals 14 residues. For the CDR3, the DNA is TGTGCCGTCAAACGGGAAGCCTCCTACAATGAGCAGTTCTTC. This encodes CAVKREASYNEQFF.

This clonotype was seen a handful of times. This rearrangement joins TRBV11-2 to TRBJ2-5; 7 bases map to TRBD2. CDR3 length: 16 residues. The junction had 12 bases not matched to a gene; V was cut back by 4 bases and J by 4 bases. Germline CDR1 is SGHAT and CDR2 is FQNNGV. This chain's CDR3 is CASSSSPAGVRETQYF. CDR3 in DNA: TGTGCCAGCAGCTCCTCCCCGGCGGGGGTTCGAGAGACCCAGTACTTC. Complete variable domain (other parts from reference TRBV11-2 and TRBJ2-5): EAGVAQSPRYKIIEKRQSVAFWCNPISGHATLYWYQQILGQGPKLLIQFQNNGVVDDSQLPKDRFSAERLKGVDSTLKIQPAKLEDSAVYLCASSSSPAGVRETQYFGPGTRLLVL.

This clonotype was detected only a few times. This sequence joins TRBV5-4 and TRBJ2-6, with D perhaps being TRBD1 or TRBD2 (5 bases each). Germline assignment: CDR1 SGHNT and CDR2 YYREEE (reference sequence). The CDR3 spans 15 residues. The germline V and J ends were trimmed by 2 bases and 4 bases, with 10 bases remaining between them. CDR3 in amino acids: CASSFGAPGANVLTF. CDR3 sequence (DNA): TGTGCCAGCAGCTTCGGGGCCCCGGGGGCCAACGTCCTGACTTTC.

The chain recombines TRBV11-1 with TRBJ2-7; maybe TRBD1 (6 bases). Trimming removed 2 bases from V and 3 bases from J, with 11 bases in between. CDR1 and CDR2 (germline): SGHAT, FQDESV (reference sequence). The CDR3 contains 14 residues. CDR3 sequence: CASSLLQGHYEQYF. The CDR3 nucleotides read TGTGCCAGCAGCTTACTACAGGGACACTACGAGCAGTACTTC.

This rearrangement joins TRBV7-6 to TRBJ1-1, with a tentative D call TRBD1 (6 bases). The CDR3 loop spans 15 amino acids. V shed 0 bases and J shed 2 bases, with 10 bases lying between them. Germline V CDR1 and CDR2: SGHVS, FNYEAQ. The CDR3 sequence: CASSLAEGGNTEAFF. The CDR3 coding sequence is TGTGCCAGCAGCTTAGCGGAGGGGGGAAACACTGAAGCTTTCTTT.

This clonotype was counted ten times or more. The chain links TRBV6-6 to TRBJ1-5; D might be TRBD1 (6 bases). The ends were cut back, 8 bases at V and 7 bases at J, with 12 bases in the middle. The CDR3 is 12 residues long. The V gene's germline CDR1 is MNHNY and CDR2 SVGAGI (reference sequence). The CDR3 DNA follows: TGTGCCAGCTCGACAGGATGGCAGCCCCAGCATTTT. It is translated as CASSTGWQPQHF.

This clonotype was seen many times. The chain recombines TRBV27 with TRBJ2-1; tentatively, D is TRBD2 (5 bases). V lost 3 bases, J lost 0 bases, and 12 bases lay in between. The CDR3 covers 16 residues. From germline, CDR1 is MNHEY and CDR2 SMNVEV (reference sequence). Written as DNA, the CDR3 is TGTGCCAGCAGTTTCTTAGCGTCGAGCTCCTACAATGAGCAGTTCTTC. This sequence encodes CASSFLASSSYNEQFF.

This clonotype was detected ten times or more. This chain links TRBV28 with TRBJ2-5; D perhaps matches TRBD1 (6 bases). Germline V gives CDR1 MDHEN, CDR2 SYDVKM. CDR3 length: 14 residues. The V end was cut by 4 bases, the J end by 5 bases, with 14 bases between. CDR3 bases: TGTGCCAGCAGTTGGTACAGGGCTAGCGAGACCCAGTACTTC. It encodes CASSWYRASETQYF.

This clonotype was counted many times. The genes are TRBV29-1 and TRBJ2-2; unclear D gene. This CDR3 has 11 amino acids. Germline CDR1 reads SQVTM; CDR2 reads ANQGSEA. The V and J ends lost 7 bases and 1 base respectively, with 4 bases between them. The CDR3: CSGRNTGELFF. For the CDR3, the DNA is TGCAGCGGGCGGAACACCGGGGAGCTGTTTTTT.

This clonotype turned up a few times. The chain couples TRBV6-1 to TRBJ2-1; D is undetermined. Per the germline V gene, CDR1 is MNHNS and CDR2 is SASEGT. V lost 6 bases to trimming and J lost 8 bases, with 14 bases between them. The CDR3 is made up of 13 amino acids. The CDR3 DNA reads as TGTGCCAGCAGGGGTTCCTCGGGCTATGAGCAGTTCTTC. It translates to CASRGSSGYEQFF.

The chain couples TRBV27 to TRBJ2-5; possible D gene TRBD1, 6 bases. Trimming removed 5 bases at V and 6 bases at J, with 16 bases between. Germline V gene lookup returns CDR1 MNHEY and CDR2 SMNVEV (reference sequence). CDR3 length: 14 amino acids. CDR3 protein: CASSTRGPGQTQYF. CDR3 nucleotide sequence: TGTGCCAGCAGTACCAGGGGTCCCGGCCAGACCCAGTACTTC.

This clonotype was seen at least ten times. The V and J genes are TRBV2 and TRBJ1-4, with D possibly TRBD1 on 5 matching bases. The CDR3 consists of 15 residues. V was trimmed by 2 bases and J by 7 bases, leaving 14 bases between them. In germline, CDR1 is SNHLY, CDR2 FYNNEI. This CDR3 is CASSELGSGGEKLFF. The CDR3 nucleotides are TGTGCCAGCAGTGAACTCGGGTCGGGGGGTGAAAAACTGTTTTTT.

This clonotype was counted at least ten times. The chain joins TRBV4-1 to TRBJ2-3, with 7 bases matching TRBD1. The CDR3 is 17 residues long. In germline, CDR1 is MGHRA, CDR2 YSYEKL. The trim removed 4 bases at V and 1 base at J, leaving 11 bases unmatched. This chain's CDR3 is CASSRTGTVLRTDTQYF. The CDR3 DNA sequence: TGCGCCAGCAGCCGCACGGGGACAGTTCTTCGCACAGATACGCAGTATTTT.

This chain links TRBV4-2 with TRBJ2-3; TRBD2 aligns across 8 bases. Looked up from germline, CDR1 is LGHNA and CDR2 is YNFKEQ. V gave up 3 bases and J gave up 6 bases; unmatched junction bases: 11. This CDR3 region has 16 residues. DNA of the CDR3: TGTGCCAGCAGCCAGCAAGCGGGAGCGGGGCCGGATACGCAGTATTTT. Amino acid sequence: CASSQQAGAGPDTQYF.

This clonotype was recorded at least ten times. The V call is TRBV10-3, the J call TRBJ1-1; tentative D call: TRBD1 (5 bases). CDR3 length: 14 residues. V lost 2 bases and J lost 2, with 9 bases in between. CDR1 is ENHRY, CDR2 SYGVKD, per germline. CDR3 protein: CAISEEWGNTEAFF. The DNA of the CDR3 is TGTGCCATCAGTGAGGAATGGGGCAACACTGAAGCTTTCTTT.

This clonotype was counted many times. This chain joins TRBV5-1 and TRBJ1-5; D is ambiguous. This CDR3 region has 14 residues. Germline lookup yields CDR1 SGHRS and CDR2 YFSETQ. The ends were cut back, 0 bases at V and 2 bases at J, with 6 bases in the middle. CDR3 protein: CASSLAPGNQPQHF. DNA of the CDR3: TGCGCCAGCAGCTTGGCACCGGGCAATCAGCCCCAGCATTTT.

The rearrangement links TRBV6-5 to TRBJ2-5, with D possibly being TRBD2 (6 bases). CDR1 is MNHEY, CDR2 SVGAGI, per germline. The germline V and J ends were trimmed by 2 bases and 5 bases, with 24 bases remaining between them. The CDR3 covers 18 residues. In nucleotides, the CDR3 is TGTGCCAGCAGTTACCTAATTCCGGGAGCGCTAAAACGCGAGACCCAGTACTTC. Its protein is CASSYLIPGALKRETQYF.

This clonotype was recorded at least ten times. The gene calls are TRBV7-2 and TRBJ2-2; D ambiguous. The CDR3 is made up of 15 amino acids. Germline CDR1 is SGHTA and CDR2 is FQGNSA. V dropped 2 bases and J dropped 4 bases, with 11 bases sitting between them. CDR3 amino acids: CASSLLASSTGELFF. The CDR3 coding sequence is TGTGCCAGCAGCTTACTGGCCAGTTCCACCGGGGAGCTGTTTTTT.

At least ten counts were recorded for this clonotype. This sequence joins TRBV5-1 and TRBJ2-1, with D possibly matching TRBD1 (6 bases). The V gene lost 3 bases and the J gene lost 7 bases, with 11 bases spanning the gap. Germline assignment: CDR1 SGHRS and CDR2 YFSETQ. The CDR3 totals 13 residues. The CDR3 DNA follows: TGCGCCAGCAGCTCGGACAGACGGAATGAGCAGTTCTTC. This gives the protein CASSSDRRNEQFF.

In this sample, this clonotype turned up a few times. The genes are TRBV19 and TRBJ1-5; a possible D gene is TRBD1 (6 bases). V lost 9 bases and J lost 0, with 9 bases in between. This CDR3 spans 13 amino acids. Per the germline V gene, CDR1 is LNHDA and CDR2 is SQIVND (reference sequence). This chain's CDR3 is CASQGYSNQPQHF. The DNA for the CDR3 is TGTGCCAGCCAGGGGTATAGCAATCAGCCCCAGCATTTT.

Concerning this clonotype itself: With a much larger clone just one base away, this may be a read error. The rearrangement joins TRBV5-1 to TRBJ2-2; D is tentatively TRBD1 or TRBD2 (5 bases each). CDR3 length: 16 amino acids. Trimming left V 0 bases short and J 4 bases short, with 13 bases between. Germline CDR1 SGHRS, CDR2 YFSETQ. The CDR3 DNA reads TGCGCCAGCAGCTTGGCCATAGGGACGAGCACCGGGGAGCTGTTTTTT. It is translated as CASSLAIGTSTGELFF. The whole variable domain, remainder taken from reference TRBV5-1 and TRBJ2-2, is KAGVTQTPRYLIKTRGQQVTLSCSPISGHRSVSWYQQTPGQGLQFLFEYFSETQRNKGNFPGRFSGRQFSNSRSEMNVSTLELGDSALYLCASSLAIGTSTGELFFGEGSRLTVL.

This clonotype was seen only a few times. The chain recombines TRBV25-1 with TRBJ2-7; a weak D match, TRBD1 (5 bases). The V gene lost 2 bases and the J gene lost 5 bases, with 7 bases spanning the gap. This CDR3 spans 12 amino acids. The V gene's germline CDR1 is MGHDK and CDR2 SYGVNS. The CDR3 loop reads CASSEVRDEQYF. The CDR3, as DNA: TGTGCCAGCAGTGAAGTCAGGGACGAGCAGTACTTC.

This clonotype was seen a handful of times. V and J are TRBV20-1 and TRBJ2-5; possible D gene TRBD2, 6 bases. The V gene's germline CDR1 is DFQATT and CDR2 SNEGSKA (reference sequence). Trimming stripped 6 bases from V and 6 bases from J, with 23 bases between. The CDR3 length is 15 residues. The CDR3 region is CSASSETTRIKTQYF. CDR3 in DNA: TGCAGTGCCTCTTCTGAAACGACTAGAATAAAGACCCAGTACTTC.

The chain carries TRBV29-1 and TRBJ2-5; 13 nucleotides match TRBD2. Per germline, CDR1 SQVTM and CDR2 ANQGSEA. This CDR3 is built from 15 residues. V lost 6 bases and J lost 7; bases outside the gene matches: 11. The CDR3 region has the DNA TGCAGCGTGACCGGGACTAGCGGGACCTTGGGGACCCAGTACTTC. Protein: CSVTGTSGTLGTQYF.

This clonotype occurred many times. This chain links TRBV5-1 with TRBJ2-1, with 10 positions matching TRBD2. The V and J ends lost 0 bases and 3 bases, in that order; junction bases with no gene match: 3. The V gene's germline CDR1 is SGHRS and CDR2 YFSETQ. The CDR3 contains 16 residues. The CDR3 is CASSLGASGSYNEQFF. The CDR3 nucleotides read TGCGCCAGCAGCTTGGGGGCTAGCGGGAGCTACAATGAGCAGTTCTTC.